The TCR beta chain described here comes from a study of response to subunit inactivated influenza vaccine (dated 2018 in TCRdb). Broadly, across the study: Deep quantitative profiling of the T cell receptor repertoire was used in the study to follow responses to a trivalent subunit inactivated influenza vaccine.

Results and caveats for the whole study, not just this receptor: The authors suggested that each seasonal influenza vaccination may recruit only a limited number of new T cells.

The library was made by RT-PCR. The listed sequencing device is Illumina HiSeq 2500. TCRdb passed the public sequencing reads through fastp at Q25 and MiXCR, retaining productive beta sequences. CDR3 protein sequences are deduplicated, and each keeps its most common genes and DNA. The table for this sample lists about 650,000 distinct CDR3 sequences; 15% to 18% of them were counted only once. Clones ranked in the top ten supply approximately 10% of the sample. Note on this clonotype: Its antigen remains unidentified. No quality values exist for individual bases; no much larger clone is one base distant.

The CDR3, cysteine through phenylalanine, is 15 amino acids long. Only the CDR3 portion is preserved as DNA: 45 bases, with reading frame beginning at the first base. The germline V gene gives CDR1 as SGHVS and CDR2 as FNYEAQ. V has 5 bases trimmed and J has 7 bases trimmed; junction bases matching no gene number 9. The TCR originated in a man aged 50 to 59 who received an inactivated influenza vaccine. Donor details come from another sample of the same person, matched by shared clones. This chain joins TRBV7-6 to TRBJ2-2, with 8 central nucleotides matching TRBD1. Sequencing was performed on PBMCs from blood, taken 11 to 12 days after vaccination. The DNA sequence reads TGTGCCAGCAGCCCAAGGACAGGGCATATCGGGGAGCTGTTTTTT. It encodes CASSPRTGHIGELFF.